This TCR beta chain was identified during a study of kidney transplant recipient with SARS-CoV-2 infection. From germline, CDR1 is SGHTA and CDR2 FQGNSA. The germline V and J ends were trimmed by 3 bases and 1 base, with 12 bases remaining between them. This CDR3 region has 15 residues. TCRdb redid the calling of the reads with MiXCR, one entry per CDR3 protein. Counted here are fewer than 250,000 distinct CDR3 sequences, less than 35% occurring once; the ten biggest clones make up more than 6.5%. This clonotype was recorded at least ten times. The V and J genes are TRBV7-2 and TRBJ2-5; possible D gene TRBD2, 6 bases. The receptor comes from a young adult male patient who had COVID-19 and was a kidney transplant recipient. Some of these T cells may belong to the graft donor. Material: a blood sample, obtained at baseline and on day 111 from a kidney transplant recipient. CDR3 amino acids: CASSFIQGLQETQYF. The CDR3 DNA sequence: TGTGCCAGCAGCTTTATTCAGGGACTCCAAGAGACCCAGTACTTC. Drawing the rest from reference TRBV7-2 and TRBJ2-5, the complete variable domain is GAGVSQSPSNKVTEKGKDVELRCDPISGHTALYWYRQSLGQGLEFLIYFQGNSAPDKSGLPSDRFSAERTGGSVSTLTIQRTQQEDSAVYLCASSFIQGLQETQYFGPGTRLLVL.